The 27 T cell receptor beta chains below were found in one sample sequenced in a study of T cells after posttransplantation cyclophosphamide. Generated by immunoSEQ multiplex PCR, the TCRdb table keeps only in-frame clones and is missing some. Observed in the sample are fewer than 40,000 clones, none of them singletons. The source material was PBMCs. Every receptor here comes from a woman in her forties or fifties in good health and a related stem cell transplant donor.

The sample holds many counts of this clone. The chain carries TRBV5-1 and TRBJ1-2; 7 nucleotides agree with TRBD1. Germline V lookup: CDR1 SGHRS, CDR2 YFSETQ. The CDR3 runs 15 residues. Unmatched junction bases numbered 10, after V lost 4 bases and J lost 4 bases. CDR3 bases: TGCGCCAGCAGCCCGCTTGAGGGGGCGAGCTATGGCTACACCTTC. Protein sequence: CASSPLEGASYGYTF.

This clone was observed many times. This chain links TRBV7-3 with TRBJ2-1, with 7 bases identical to TRBD1. CDR1 and CDR2 from the germline V gene are SGHTA and FQGTGA. The junction had 15 bases not matched to a gene; V was cut back by 5 bases and J by 2 bases. The CDR3 spans 18 residues. DNA of the CDR3: TGTGCCAGCAGCCCTACCCCACCTTGGACAGGAGCCTACAATGAGCAGTTCTTC. It specifies CASSPTPPWTGAYNEQFF. The full variable domain, rest sourced from reference TRBV7-3 and TRBJ2-1, is GAGVSQTPSNKVTEKGKYVELRCDPISGHTALYWYRQSLGQGPEFLIYFQGTGAADDSGLPNDRFFAVRPEGSVSTLKIQRTERGDSAVYLCASSPTPPWTGAYNEQFFGPGTRLTVL.

This clone was detected a few times. The V and J genes are TRBV5-1 and TRBJ2-5; maybe TRBD1 (5 bases). CDR3 length equals 15 residues. CDR1 and CDR2 (germline): SGHRS, YFSETQ. V lost 2 bases and J lost 1, with 12 bases in between. This CDR3 is CASSLGQGSQETQYF. DNA for the CDR3: TGCGCCAGCAGCTTAGGGCAGGGATCCCAAGAGACCCAGTACTTC.

The table lists this clone with a few counts. CDR3 coding DNA: TGTGCCTGGAATCCGGGACAGGCCAACCAAGAGACCCAGTACTTC. Its protein product is CAWNPGQANQETQYF. The chain uses TRBV30 and TRBJ2-5; 8 bases fit TRBD1. After removal of 4 bases from V and 0 bases from J, the junction contained 7 bases not matched to a gene. Germline loops: CDR1 GTSNPN, CDR2 SVGIG (reference sequence). CDR3 length equals 15 residues.

This clone occurred many times. The rearrangement uses TRBV11-2 and TRBJ2-7; no definite D call. In germline, CDR1 is SGHAT, CDR2 FQNNGV. This CDR3 region has 13 residues. V lost 5 bases and J 2 bases, leaving 10 bases between the germline ends. The DNA of the CDR3 is TGTGCCAGCAGCGAATGGCAGACCTACGAGCAGTACTTC. It encodes CASSEWQTYEQYF.

The sample holds many counts of this clone. The chain employs TRBV12-3 or TRBV12-4 and TRBJ1-1, with D possibly being TRBD1 (5 bases). The CDR3 covers 13 residues. The V and J ends lost 7 bases and 6 bases respectively, with 15 bases between them. Here the CDR3 DNA reads TGTGCCAGCAATATAAGGGGTTTTCCTGAAGCTTTCTTT. Protein: CASNIRGFPEAFF.

This clone occurred a few times. The chain employs TRBV7-6 and TRBJ2-7; D is possibly TRBD2 (6 bases). CDR1 and CDR2 (germline): SGHVS, FNYEAQ. V shed 5 bases and J shed 6 bases, with 14 bases lying between them. The CDR3 runs 13 residues. CDR3 protein: CASSPGLGGEQYF. CDR3 nucleotide sequence: TGTGCCAGCAGCCCGGGACTGGGGGGCGAGCAGTACTTC.

Ten or more counts support this clone. The chain links TRBV30 to TRBJ1-2; D is uncertain. The CDR3 is made up of 10 amino acids. Germline lookup yields CDR1 GTSNPN and CDR2 SVGIG (reference sequence). V gave up 2 bases and J gave up 9 bases, with 7 bases separating them. Here the CDR3 reads CAWSPISYTF. In DNA form, the CDR3 reads TGTGCCTGGAGTCCTATCAGCTACACCTTC.

This clone appeared many times. The CDR3 spells CASSFNGGPENPEQFF. For the CDR3, the DNA is TGTGCCAGCAGCTTTAATGGAGGGCCAGAAAACCCTGAGCAGTTCTTC. The rearrangement links TRBV11-3 to TRBJ2-1, with a tentative D call TRBD2 (6 bases). CDR1 and CDR2 (germline): SGHNT, YENEEA. This CDR3 spans 16 amino acids. V lost 3 bases and J lost 9, with 21 bases in between.

The chain joins TRBV5-5 to TRBJ2-2; 9 positions match TRBD1. Germline trimming cut 4 bases from V and 5 bases from J; bases unmatched to any gene: 9. There are 16 residues in the CDR3. Germline values: CDR1 SGHKS, CDR2 YYEKEE (reference sequence). CDR3 coding DNA: TGTGCCAGCAGCGGAACAGGGGGCGTGGGGACCGGGGAGCTGTTTTTT. It yields the protein CASSGTGGVGTGELFF.

This clone was recorded at least ten times. The V gene is TRBV5-1, the J gene TRBJ2-7; TRBD2 agrees at 9 bases. V trimming: 5 bases; J trimming: 7 bases; junction bases outside the gene matches: 10. There are 14 residues in the CDR3. The germline V gene encodes CDR1 SGHRS and CDR2 YFSETQ. In DNA form, the CDR3 reads TGCGCCAGCAGTCCGACAGCGGGAGGCGGGGAGCAGTACTTC. Its protein is CASSPTAGGGEQYF. Drawing the rest from reference TRBV5-1 and TRBJ2-7, the complete variable domain is KAGVTQTPRYLIKTRGQQVTLSCSPISGHRSVSWYQQTPGQGLQFLFEYFSETQRNKGNFPGRFSGRQFSNSRSEMNVSTLELGDSALYLCASSPTAGGGEQYFGPGTRLTVT.

In DNA form, the CDR3 reads TGTGCCAGCAGCTCTAACGCCGGGACTACGAGCACAGATACGCAGTATTTT. Translation gives CASSSNAGTTSTDTQYF. The rearrangement joins TRBV7-8 to TRBJ2-3, with TRBD2 identical over 7 bases. The CDR3 totals 17 residues. The V gene end was trimmed by 4 bases and the J gene end by 0 bases; junction bases not matched to a gene: 10. Germline CDR1 reads SGHVS; CDR2 reads FQNEAQ.

This clone was seen repeatedly, ten times or more. The chain employs TRBV6-6 and TRBJ1-2; D is ambiguous. Trimming shortened V by 0 bases and J by 7 bases, and 9 bases separated the two germline ends. The CDR3 is 13 amino acids. The germline V gene encodes CDR1 MNHNY and CDR2 SVGAGI (reference sequence). The CDR3 nucleotides are TGTGCCAGCAGTTACTCAGGGCTGTCTGGCTACACCTTC. Its translation: CASSYSGLSGYTF.

In this sample, this clone turned up many times. This chain links TRBV2 with TRBJ2-7; D is ambiguous. V lost 0 bases, J lost 0 bases, and 12 bases lay in between. This CDR3 is 16 amino acids long. Germline loops: CDR1 SNHLY, CDR2 FYNNEI. CDR3 sequence: CASSEALGSSSYEQYF. The CDR3 DNA reads as TGTGCCAGCAGTGAAGCTCTAGGCAGCAGCTCCTACGAGCAGTACTTC.

This clone was seen many times. The rearrangement uses TRBV28 and TRBJ1-5; D remains ambiguous. Germline V gene lookup returns CDR1 MDHEN and CDR2 SYDVKM. The CDR3 covers 16 residues. V lost 1 base to trimming and J lost 3 bases, with 13 bases between them. CDR3 sequence: CASSLFDLQFNQPQHF. The CDR3 region has the DNA TGTGCCAGCAGTTTATTTGATCTACAGTTCAATCAGCCCCAGCATTTT.

At least ten counts were recorded for this clone. V and J are TRBV6-1 and TRBJ1-1; 11 nucleotides align to TRBD1. V shed 8 bases, J shed 4 bases, and the junction held 6 bases outside the gene matches. The CDR3 length is 14 residues. Per germline, CDR1 MNHNS and CDR2 SASEGT. Written as DNA, the CDR3 is TGTGCCAGCCAGGACAGGGGGCTGGGCACTGAAGCTTTCTTT. It is translated as CASQDRGLGTEAFF.

This clone appeared many times. The CDR3 sequence: CASSAATGDNEQFF. DNA for the CDR3: TGCGCCAGCAGTGCGGCCACCGGGGACAATGAGCAGTTCTTC. The V call is TRBV5-1, the J call TRBJ2-1, with D maybe TRBD2 (5 bases). This CDR3 is 14 amino acids long. CDR1 is SGHRS and CDR2 is YFSETQ in the germline V gene. V was cut by 5 bases and J by 5 bases, with 14 bases left in between.

This clone has at least ten counts. This chain uses TRBV6-2 or TRBV6-3 with TRBJ1-5, with 7 bases identical to TRBD1. Per the germline V gene, CDR1 is MNHEY and CDR2 is SVGEGT. The CDR3 is 18 residues long. The junction had 14 bases not matched to a gene; V was cut back by 6 bases and J by 0 bases. CDR3 DNA sequence: TGTGCCAGCAGCGATCGACAGGGTATGGTGTTTAGCAATCAGCCCCAGCATTTT. The encoded protein is CASSDRQGMVFSNQPQHF.

This clone was detected many times. The chain couples TRBV18 to TRBJ1-1; 8 bases align to TRBD1. J gave up 5 bases and V 5 bases, and 7 bases lay outside the gene matches. Per germline, CDR1 KGHSH and CDR2 LQKENI. There are 14 residues in the CDR3. The CDR3 region has the DNA TGTGCCAGCTCAGCAGGGGGCAGTGGTACTGAAGCTTTCTTT. Protein sequence: CASSAGGSGTEAFF.

This clone was counted ten times or more. This sequence joins TRBV7-6 and TRBJ1-1; D gene ambiguous. V lost 5 bases and J 4 bases, leaving 5 bases between the germline ends. The CDR3 spans 11 residues. Looked up from germline, CDR1 is SGHVS and CDR2 is FNYEAQ. DNA of the CDR3: TGTGCCAGCAGCCTCGGCACTGAAGCTTTCTTT. Its protein product is CASSLGTEAFF.

This clone was seen many times. J is TRBJ2-7 and V is TRBV11-1; D not certain. V lost 1 base and J lost 2, with 9 bases in between. This CDR3 spans 14 amino acids. Germline lookup yields CDR1 SGHAT and CDR2 FQDESV (reference sequence). In DNA form, the CDR3 reads TGTGCCAGCAGCTTAGGTACGGTCCCCTACGAGCAGTACTTC. As protein: CASSLGTVPYEQYF. The entire variable domain, with the rest obtained from reference TRBV11-1 and TRBJ2-7, is as follows: EAEVAQSPRYKITEKSQAVAFWCDPISGHATLYWYRQILGQGPELLVQFQDESVVDDSQLPKDRFSAERLKGVDSTLKIQPAELGDSAMYLCASSLGTVPYEQYFGPGTRLTVT.

This clone has a count of ten or more. This chain connects TRBV4-1 to TRBJ2-1; TRBD2 matches at 10 bases. V lost 3 bases, J lost 7 bases, and 15 bases stayed unmatched. CDR3 size: 18 residues. CDR1 and CDR2 (germline): MGHRA, YSYEKL. CDR3 coding DNA: TGCGCCAGCAGCCAGCTGGTGGAACTAGCGGGGAGGGGGAATGAGCAGTTCTTC. Residues: CASSQLVELAGRGNEQFF.

This clone was detected ten times or more. This chain connects TRBV7-3 to TRBJ2-6, with D maybe TRBD1 (5 bases). Germline loops: CDR1 SGHTA, CDR2 FQGTGA. Trimming cost V 5 bases and J 0 bases, with 8 bases left between them. This CDR3 is built from 15 residues. The CDR3 is CASSPQGSGANVLTF. Written as DNA, the CDR3 is TGTGCCAGCAGCCCCCAGGGCTCTGGGGCCAACGTCCTGACTTTC.

This clone was detected many times. V and J are TRBV4-1 and TRBJ1-1; D is possibly TRBD1 (6 bases). The V gene lost 3 bases and the J gene lost 3 bases, with 14 bases spanning the gap. Germline assignment: CDR1 MGHRA and CDR2 YSYEKL. The CDR3 has 15 amino acids. For the CDR3, the DNA is TGCGCCAGCAGCCATGTAGGGGGGGGCTACACTGAAGCTTTCTTT. Protein sequence: CASSHVGGGYTEAFF.

This clone was seen at least ten times. The rearrangement uses TRBV6-2 or TRBV6-3 and TRBJ2-7, with D maybe TRBD1 (5 bases). The germline V and J ends were trimmed by 2 bases and 3 bases, with 14 bases remaining between them. This CDR3 has 15 amino acids. The germline gives CDR1 MNHEY, CDR2 SVGEGT. The CDR3 reads CASSYRVGEGYEQYF. CDR3 DNA sequence: TGTGCCAGCAGTTACCGAGTAGGGGAAGGCTACGAGCAGTACTTC.

A few counts support this clone. The V and J genes are TRBV6-1 and TRBJ2-5; 8 bases are shared with TRBD2. V lost 6 bases and J lost 4; bases outside the gene matches: 4. The CDR3 length is 13 residues. CDR1 is MNHNS and CDR2 is SASEGT in the germline V gene. This CDR3 reads CASRGLDRETQYF. CDR3 nucleotide sequence: TGTGCCAGCAGGGGACTAGATCGAGAGACCCAGTACTTC.

This clone has ten or more counts. The V and J genes are TRBV2 and TRBJ1-5, with D unresolved. Germline lookup yields CDR1 SNHLY and CDR2 FYNNEI. The CDR3 extends over 14 amino acids. Trimming shortened V by 6 bases and J by 6 bases, and 15 bases separated the two germline ends. The CDR3 DNA sequence: TGTGCCAGCAGCCTAGCCCACGGCGCTCAGCCCCAGCATTTT. Amino acid sequence: CASSLAHGAQPQHF.